Below, one T cell receptor beta chain is given with its context. What it binds is not known. The sample comes from a study of graft-versus-host responses after intestinal transplantation. Looking at the study overall: Recipients underwent multivisceral, liver-intestinal, or isolated intestinal transplants.

General study findings and limits: Peak GvH clone levels in circulation were associated with early post-transplant HvG declines. Allografts carried high graft-versus-host to host-versus-graft clonal ratios in patients having graft-donor T cell macrochimerism.

Some clones are missing from TCRdb's copy, which holds only in-frame ones; the method was immunoSEQ multiplex PCR. The profile shows approximately 89,000 clones, around 93% of them singletons. CDR3 size: 16 residues. Germline CDR1 and CDR2: SGHTA and FQGTGA. V was clipped by 3 bases and J by 1 base; unmatched bases: 1. The material sequenced was unstimulated CD8+ T cells sorted from spleen or lymph node cells, taken before transplant. The chain links TRBV7-3 to TRBJ2-6; 9 nucleotides align to TRBD1. The TCR comes from a human donor who was the organ donor for an intestinal transplant. The CDR3: CASSLTGGSGANVLTF. The CDR3 nucleotides are TGTGCCAGCAGCTTGACAGGGGGGTCTGGGGCCAACGTCCTGACTTTC.